In this sample, the clone carrying this TCR beta chain turned up once. This entry belongs to a study of Graves' ophthalmopathy and Graves' hyperthyroidism. Amplification of TCR beta CDR3 regions used RNA transcripts. In the first round, RT-PCR was carried out with HTBI primers, and a multiplex PCR formed the second round. TCRdb ran MiXCR on the multiplex PCR reads and lists one entry per CDR3 protein. This table holds around 1.1 million distinct CDR3 sequences, less than 45% found once. Sequencing was performed on peripheral blood or thyroid tissue (not recorded which). This TCR was recovered from an adult man with Graves' hyperthyroidism.

CDR3 amino acids: CAINPNTGANTGELFF. DNA for the CDR3: TGTGCCATCAATCCCAACACGGGGGCGAACACCGGGGAGCTGTTTTTT. The chain has TRBV10-3 and TRBJ2-2, with a weak D call TRBD2 (6 bases). The CDR3 length is 16 residues. CDR1 and CDR2 (germline): ENHRY, SYGVKD. V was pared by 7 bases and J by 0 bases, with 15 bases between.